The source of this T cell receptor beta chain is a study of shared clonotypes between healthy human individuals. General study findings and limits: Sampling used blood alone; tissue repertoires probably differ.

The CDR3 length is 14 residues. Germline trimming cut 3 bases from V and 4 bases from J; bases unmatched to any gene: 4. The germline CDR1 and CDR2 sequences are SGDLS and YYNGEE. Generated by immunoSEQ multiplex PCR, the TCRdb table keeps only in-frame clones and is missing some. This sample carries over a million clones, approximately 98% of them seen once, and the ten largest clones take 0.45%. Details on this clone: Its antigen is not identified.

The sequenced sample was naive CD4+ T cells sorted from blood. Specified subset: CD45RA+ positively selected. The origin of this receptor is a man aged 25-45 years in good health. The chain uses TRBV9 and TRBJ2-4; TRBD1 agrees at 7 bases. The CDR3 DNA reads as TGTGCCAGCAGCGCCGGGACAGAAAAAAACATTCAGTACTTC. Its translation is CASSAGTEKNIQYF.